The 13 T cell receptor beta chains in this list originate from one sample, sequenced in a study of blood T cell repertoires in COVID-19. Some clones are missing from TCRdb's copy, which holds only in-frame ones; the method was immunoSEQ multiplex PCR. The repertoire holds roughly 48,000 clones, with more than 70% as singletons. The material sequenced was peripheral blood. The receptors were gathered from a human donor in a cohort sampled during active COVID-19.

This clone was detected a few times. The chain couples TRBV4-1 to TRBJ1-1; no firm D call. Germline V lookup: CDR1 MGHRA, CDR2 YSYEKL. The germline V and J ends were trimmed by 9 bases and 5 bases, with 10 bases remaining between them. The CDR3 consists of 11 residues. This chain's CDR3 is CASSLITEAFF. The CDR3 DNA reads TGCGCCAGTAGTCTTATTACTGAAGCTTTCTTT.

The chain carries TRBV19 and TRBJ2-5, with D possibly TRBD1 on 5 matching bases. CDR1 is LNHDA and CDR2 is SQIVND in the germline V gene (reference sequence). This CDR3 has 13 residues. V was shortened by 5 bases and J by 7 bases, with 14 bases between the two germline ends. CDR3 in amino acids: CASSQEARGTQYF. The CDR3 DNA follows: TGTGCCAGTAGTCAAGAGGCAAGGGGGACCCAGTACTTC. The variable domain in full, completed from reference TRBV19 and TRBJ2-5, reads DGGITQSPKYLFRKEGQNVTLSCEQNLNHDAMYWYRQDPGQGLRLIYYSQIVNDFQKGDIAEGYSVSREKKESFPLTVTSAQKNPTAFYLCASSQEARGTQYFGPGTRLLVL.

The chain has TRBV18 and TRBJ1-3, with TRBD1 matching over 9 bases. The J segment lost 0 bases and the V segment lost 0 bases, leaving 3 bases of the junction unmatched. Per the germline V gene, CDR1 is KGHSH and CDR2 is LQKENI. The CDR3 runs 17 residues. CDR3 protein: CASSPPGQGNSGNTIYF. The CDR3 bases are TGTGCCAGCTCACCACCGGGACAGGGAAACTCTGGAAACACCATATATTTT.

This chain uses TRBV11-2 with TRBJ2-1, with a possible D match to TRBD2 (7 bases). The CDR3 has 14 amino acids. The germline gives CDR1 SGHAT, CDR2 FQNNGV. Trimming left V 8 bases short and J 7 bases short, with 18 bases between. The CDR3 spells CASGSWGGGNEQFF. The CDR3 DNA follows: TGTGCCAGCGGTTCTTGGGGGGGCGGGAATGAGCAGTTCTTC.

CDR3 in amino acids: CASRGGGPFYEQYF. The CDR3 DNA is TGTGCCAGCAGGGGCGGGGGGCCGTTCTACGAGCAGTACTTC. This chain uses TRBV21-1 with TRBJ2-7; the table's TRBD2 call for D was not verified on the DNA. TRBV21-1 is tagged as a pseudogene. This CDR3 region has 14 residues.

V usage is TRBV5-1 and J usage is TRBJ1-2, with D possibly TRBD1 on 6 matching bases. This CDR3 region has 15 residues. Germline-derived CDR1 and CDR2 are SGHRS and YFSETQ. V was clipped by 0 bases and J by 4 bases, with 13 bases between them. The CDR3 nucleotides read TGCGCCAGCAGCTTGGCTACAGGGACATCCTATGGCTACACCTTC. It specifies CASSLATGTSYGYTF.

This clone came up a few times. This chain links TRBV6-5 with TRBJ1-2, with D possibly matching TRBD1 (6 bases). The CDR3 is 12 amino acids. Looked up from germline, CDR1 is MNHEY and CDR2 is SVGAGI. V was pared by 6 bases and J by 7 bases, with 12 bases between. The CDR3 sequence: CASRLQGFGYTF. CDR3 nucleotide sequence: TGTGCCAGCAGATTACAGGGCTTTGGCTACACCTTC.

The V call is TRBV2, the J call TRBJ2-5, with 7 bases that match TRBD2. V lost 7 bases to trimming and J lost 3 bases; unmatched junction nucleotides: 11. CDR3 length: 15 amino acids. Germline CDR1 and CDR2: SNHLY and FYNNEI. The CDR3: CASTRGGAEEETQYF. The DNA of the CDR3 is TGTGCCAGCACCCGGGGAGGGGCGGAGGAAGAGACCCAGTACTTC.

In DNA form, the CDR3 reads TGCAGCGTTGAAGCTACTAGCGGGGGGGCCGGTTACACCGGGGAGCTGTTTTTT. This translates into CSVEATSGGAGYTGELFF. The genes are TRBV29-1 and TRBJ2-2; the match to TRBD2 covers 13 bases. CDR1 and CDR2 (germline): SQVTM, ANQGSEA. The ends lost 1 base at V and 3 bases at J; junction bases unmatched: 8. The CDR3 is 18 amino acids.

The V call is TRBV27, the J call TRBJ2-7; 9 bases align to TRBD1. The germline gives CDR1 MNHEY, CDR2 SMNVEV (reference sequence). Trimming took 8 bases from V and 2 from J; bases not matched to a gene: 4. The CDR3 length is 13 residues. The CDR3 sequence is CASGDRETYEQYF. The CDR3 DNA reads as TGTGCCAGCGGGGACAGGGAGACCTACGAGCAGTACTTC.

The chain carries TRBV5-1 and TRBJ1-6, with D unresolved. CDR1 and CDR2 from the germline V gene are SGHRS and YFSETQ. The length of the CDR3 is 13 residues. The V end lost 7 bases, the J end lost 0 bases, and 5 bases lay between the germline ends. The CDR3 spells CASGSSYNSPLHF. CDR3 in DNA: TGCGCCAGCGGGAGCTCCTATAATTCACCCCTCCACTTT.

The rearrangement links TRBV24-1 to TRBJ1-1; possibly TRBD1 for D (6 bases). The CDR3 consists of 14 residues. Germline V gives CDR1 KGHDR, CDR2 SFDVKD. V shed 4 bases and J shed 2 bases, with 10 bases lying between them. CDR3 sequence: CATSETGLNTEAFF. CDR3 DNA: TGTGCCACCAGTGAGACAGGCTTAAACACTGAAGCTTTCTTT.

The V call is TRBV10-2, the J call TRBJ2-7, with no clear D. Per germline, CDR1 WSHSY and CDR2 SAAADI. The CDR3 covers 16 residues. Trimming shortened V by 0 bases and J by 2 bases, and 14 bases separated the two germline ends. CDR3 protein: CASSESILSSPYEQYF. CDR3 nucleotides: TGCGCCAGCAGTGAGTCGATCTTAAGCTCTCCCTACGAGCAGTACTTC.